The source of this T cell receptor (beta chain) is a study of neurological immune-mediated disorders. Each CDR3 protein is one row after TCRdb ran MiXCR on the 5' RACE reads. The data show about 66,000 distinct CDR3 sequences, around 3.3% seen once. This clonotype was counted at least ten times. Germline V gives CDR1 SGHRS, CDR2 YFSETQ. This CDR3 comprises 17 residues. V shed 2 bases and J 4 bases; nucleotides not matched to a gene: 12. This chain links TRBV5-1 with TRBJ2-7, with 10 bases that match TRBD1. Specimen: PBMCs. The clonotype originates from a man in his forties with multiple sclerosis. The CDR3 here is CASSFLWDRGPGYEQYF. The CDR3 DNA sequence: TGCGCCAGCAGCTTCCTGTGGGACAGGGGTCCAGGTTACGAGCAGTACTTC.